This T cell receptor beta chain was recorded in a study of T-cell reconstitution after alpha-beta-depleted transplantation in children. Study-level results: Among T cells one year after transplant, newly produced cells accounted for most counts and diversity. Several hundred rapidly expanded clones from non-depleted graft cells reportedly supplied alpha-beta T cells about two months post-transplant. Some patients showed high day-60 TCRbeta diversity, which derived from surviving recipient T cells and thymic progenitors.

Unique molecular identifiers were incorporated into the prepared TCRbeta library. TCRdb reprocessed the PCR reads with MiXCR, giving one entry per CDR3 protein. The sample has around 94,000 distinct CDR3 sequences, less than 6% seen once. This clonotype was recorded at least ten times. What it binds is unknown. This clonotype originated in a female patient aged 2-15 years who had a stem cell transplant for Fanconi anemia, so the T cells may come from the graft donor. The input for sequencing was PBMCs, mostly from graft donor cells, taken 60 days after TCRalphabeta/CD19-depleted stem cell transplant.

CDR3 amino acids: CASSLSQGAIYEQYF. CDR3 in DNA: TGCGCCAGCAGCTTGTCACAGGGGGCGATCTACGAGCAGTACTTC. The V and J genes are TRBV5-1 and TRBJ2-7; 9 positions agree with TRBD1. The V gene's germline CDR1 is SGHRS and CDR2 YFSETQ. The CDR3 has 15 amino acids. V gave up 1 base and J gave up 3 bases; unmatched junction bases: 5.